A selection of T cell receptor beta chains follows, all from one sample in a study of patients and donors after allogeneic stem cell transplantation. TCRdb used MiXCR to reprocess the RT-PCR reads, holding one entry per CDR3 protein. The sample comprises approximately 210,000 distinct CDR3 sequences, roughly 40% of which are singletons, and around 35% rests with the top ten. Material for sequencing was blood, either unsorted or a sorted T cell fraction (not recorded which). These receptors were taken from a human donor who was either an allogeneic HSCT recipient or a stem cell or donor lymphocyte infusion donor (not recorded which). It is not recorded whose cells these are; they may come from a transplant donor. CDR3s include the opening cysteine and the closing phenylalanine or tryptophan. D genes are given only for firm matches. Clone size is stated in some rows and not others, as once, few, many or a class when expanded.

cdr3_aa | cdr3_nt | j_call | d_call | v_call | clone_size
CAYGTANSPLHF | TGTGCCTACGGGACAGCAAATTCACCCCTCCACTTT | TRBJ1-6 | TRBD1 | TRBV5-4 | .
CASSFKGGWGTGELFF | TGTGCCAGCAGTTTCAAAGGGGGCTGGGGAACCGGGGAGCTGTTTTTT | TRBJ2-2 | TRBD1 | TRBV27 | .
CASSLRGQPNSPLHF | TGTGCCAGCAGTCTTCGGGGACAGCCGAATTCACCCCTCCACTTT | TRBJ1-6 | TRBD1 | TRBV6-2/TRBV6-3 | few
CASTLGGNFEGDQPQHF | TGTGCCAGCACCCTTGGAGGGAACTTTGAGGGGGATCAGCCCCAGCATTTT | TRBJ1-5 | . | TRBV12-3/TRBV12-4 | .
CASSGLAGGSTGELFF | TGTGCCAGCAGTGGACTAGCGGGAGGGTCCACCGGGGAGCTGTTTTTT | TRBJ2-2 | TRBD2 | TRBV6-1 | .
CAISAGPEAFF | TGTGCCATCAGTGCGGGCCCAGAAGCTTTCTTT | TRBJ1-1 | . | TRBV10-3 | .
CASSSGTLGSYEQYF | TGTGCCAGCAGCTCCGGGACTCTTGGCTCCTACGAGCAGTACTTC | TRBJ2-7 | . | TRBV9 | .
CASRTPSSYNEQFF | TGTGCCAGCAGGACTCCCAGCTCCTACAATGAGCAGTTCTTC | TRBJ2-1 | . | TRBV12-3/TRBV12-4 | few
CSVDLRGEKLFF | TGCAGCGTTGACCTCAGGGGGGAAAAACTGTTTTTT | TRBJ1-4 | TRBD1 | TRBV29-1 | few
CASSPRGVTNTEAFF | TGTGCCAGCAGTCCGCGAGGGGTGACGAACACTGAAGCTTTCTTT | TRBJ1-1 | . | TRBV28 | .
CSVMGQIYEQYF | TGCAGCGTGATGGGACAGATCTACGAGCAGTACTTC | TRBJ2-7 | TRBD1 | TRBV29-1 | .
CASSQNPLAFTYNEQFF | TGTGCCAGCAGCCAAAACCCACTAGCGTTCACCTACAATGAGCAGTTCTTC | TRBJ2-1 | TRBD2 | TRBV4-2 | .
CASSVFGENTEAFF | TGTGCCAGCAGCGTTTTTGGGGAAAACACTGAAGCTTTCTTT | TRBJ1-1 | . | TRBV9 | few
CASNGNSPFEKLFF | TGTGCCAGCAACGGGAACAGTCCGTTTGAAAAACTGTTTTTT | TRBJ1-4 | . | TRBV5-5 | .
CASRVTGTNTEAFF | TGTGCCAGCAGGGTAACAGGGACGAACACTGAAGCTTTCTTT | TRBJ1-1 | . | TRBV6-1 | .
CASSAGTSGAYEQYF | TGTGCCAGCAGTGCCGGGACTAGCGGTGCCTACGAGCAGTACTTC | TRBJ2-7 | TRBD2 | TRBV12-3/TRBV12-4 | .
CSARGGKGAIIDGYTF | TGCAGTGCTAGAGGAGGGAAGGGGGCAATTATTGATGGATACACCTTC | TRBJ1-2 | TRBD1 | TRBV20-1 | .
CASSTGIMNTEAFF | TGCGCCAGCAGCACCGGTATAATGAACACTGAAGCTTTCTTT | TRBJ1-1 | . | TRBV5-1 | few
CSVVARGEQFF | TGCAGCGTTGTAGCCCGCGGTGAGCAGTTCTTC | TRBJ2-1 | . | TRBV29-1 | .
CATSDSTHYEQYF | TGTGCCACCTCAGACAGCACCCACTACGAGCAGTACTTC | TRBJ2-7 | . | TRBV14 | .
CASSNGRGLNEKLFF | TGTGCCAGCAGCAACGGACGGGGCTTGAATGAAAAACTGTTTTTT | TRBJ1-4 | . | TRBV7-2 | .
CASSPTSGQETQYF | TGTGCCAGCAGTCCAACTAGCGGCCAAGAGACCCAGTACTTC | TRBJ2-5 | TRBD2 | TRBV14 | few
CSARNRRESSYGYTF | TGCAGTGCTAGGAATAGGAGAGAAAGTTCCTATGGCTACACCTTC | TRBJ1-2 | . | TRBV20-1 | few
CASSLRTPLEAFF | TGTGCCAGCAGCTTAAGGACACCCCTTGAAGCTTTCTTT | TRBJ1-1 | . | TRBV7-2 | .
CASSLAGLAGANEQYF | TGTGCCAGCAGCTTGGCAGGACTAGCGGGAGCCAACGAGCAGTACTTC | TRBJ2-7 | TRBD2 | TRBV5-4 | .
CAWSVRRVNTEAFF | TGTGCCTGGAGTGTAAGGAGGGTGAACACTGAAGCTTTCTTT | TRBJ1-1 | . | TRBV30 | once
CASSPLGDSNQPRHF | TGTGCCAGCAGCCCCCTGGGTGACAGCAATCAGCCCCGGCATTTT | TRBJ1-5 | . | TRBV6-2/TRBV6-3 | once
CASSYRANEKLFF | TGTGCCAGCAGCTATCGGGCTAATGAAAAACTGTTTTTT | TRBJ1-4 | . | TRBV7-9 | few
CASSQDGRAFTEAFF | TGCGCCAGCAGCCAAGATGGGAGGGCTTTCACTGAAGCTTTCTTT | TRBJ1-1 | . | TRBV4-3 | .
CASSQAGRGLYGYTF | TGCGCCAGCAGCCAAGCCGGCAGGGGTCTTTATGGCTACACCTTC | TRBJ1-2 | . | TRBV4-1 | few
CASSASGTGGDEQYF | TGTGCCAGCAGCGCAAGCGGGACAGGGGGGGACGAGCAGTACTTC | TRBJ2-7 | TRBD1 | TRBV9 | .
CSPTDSYEQYF | TGCAGTCCGACAGACAGCTACGAGCAGTACTTC | TRBJ2-7 | . | TRBV20-1 | .
CASSLSRAAGELFF | TGTGCCAGCAGTTTATCCAGGGCAGCGGGGGAGCTGTTTTTT | TRBJ2-2 | . | TRBV12-3/TRBV12-4 | few
CASSFGTANTEAFF | TGTGCCAGCAGCTTCGGTACAGCGAACACTGAAGCTTTCTTT | TRBJ1-1 | . | TRBV7-6 | few
CASSQSGIDNEQFF | TGCGCCAGCAGCCAGAGCGGGATTGACAATGAGCAGTTCTTC | TRBJ2-1 | TRBD2 | TRBV4-1 | .
CASSLGLGPETQYF | TGCGCCAGCAGCTTGGGTTTAGGGCCGGAGACCCAGTACTTC | TRBJ2-5 | . | TRBV5-1 | .
CASSPATATLSELFF | TGCGCCAGCAGCCCCGCGACCGCTACACTTTCGGAGCTGTTTTTT | TRBJ2-2 | . | TRBV5-1 | .
CASTFSGSPHEQYF | TGTGCCAGCACCTTTAGCGGGAGTCCCCACGAGCAGTACTTC | TRBJ2-7 | TRBD2 | TRBV6-2/TRBV6-3 | .
CATHIRDRDRETQYF | TGTGCCACCCACATTCGCGACAGGGATCGAGAGACCCAGTACTTC | TRBJ2-5 | TRBD1 | TRBV12-3/TRBV12-4 | .
CASSLTGGGNEKLSF | TGTGCCAGCAGTCTCACGGGCGGAGGAAATGAAAAACTGTCTTTT | TRBJ1-4 | . | TRBV28 | once
CASIGTSGRVTGELFF | TGTGCCAGCATCGGGACTAGCGGGAGGGTCACCGGGGAGCTGTTTTTT | TRBJ2-2 | TRBD2 | TRBV12-3/TRBV12-4 | .
CAWSPGISNQPQHF | TGTGCCTGGAGCCCAGGGATCAGCAATCAGCCCCAGCATTTT | TRBJ1-5 | . | TRBV30 | few
CASSLTGVTYEQYF | TGTGCCAGCAGCCTCACAGGGGTGACCTACGAGCAGTACTTC | TRBJ2-7 | TRBD1 | TRBV12-3/TRBV12-4 | .
CALRRLACGYEQYF | TGTGCCCTAAGAAGACTAGCATGTGGCTACGAGCAGTACTTC | TRBJ2-7 | TRBD2 | TRBV10-3 | .
CASSPGTVTEAFF | TGTGCCAGCAGTCCAGGGACAGTTACTGAAGCTTTCTTT | TRBJ1-1 | TRBD1 | TRBV27 | .
CASRLRGVGQPQHF | TGTGCCAGCAGGCTAAGGGGGGTGGGGCAGCCCCAGCATTTT | TRBJ1-5 | . | TRBV12-3/TRBV12-4 | few
CASSLTSSSYNEQFF | TGTGCCAGCAGTTTAACCTCGAGCTCCTACAATGAGCAGTTCTTC | TRBJ2-1 | . | TRBV27 | few
CATSDLSGNTDTQYF | TGTGCCACCAGTGATTTATCAGGGAACACAGATACGCAGTATTTT | TRBJ2-3 | . | TRBV24-1 | .
CASTMASSYEQYF | TGTGCCAGCACAATGGCGAGCTCCTACGAGCAGTACTTC | TRBJ2-7 | . | TRBV12-3/TRBV12-4 | .
CSVGLLVSHEQYF | TGCAGCGTTGGACTTCTAGTTTCCCACGAGCAGTACTTC | TRBJ2-7 | . | TRBV29-1 | .
CASSSSGAIGGELFF | TGTGCCAGCAGCTCATCCGGGGCCATTGGCGGGGAGCTGTTTTTT | TRBJ2-2 | . | TRBV7-3 | .
CASSPMVQGRTEAFF | TGTGCCAGCAGCCCCATGGTACAGGGGCGCACTGAAGCTTTCTTT | TRBJ1-1 | TRBD1 | TRBV7-2 | few
CASTRGQFTEAFF | TGTGCCAGCACTCGGGGACAGTTCACTGAAGCTTTCTTT | TRBJ1-1 | TRBD1 | TRBV12-3/TRBV12-4 | many
CASSPWAGATFEQYF | TGTGCCAGCAGTCCCTGGGCAGGGGCGACGTTCGAGCAGTACTTC | TRBJ2-7 | . | TRBV6-5 | few
CASSLRLAGGSTGELFF | TGCGCCAGCAGCCTGCGACTAGCGGGAGGTTCCACCGGGGAGCTGTTTTTT | TRBJ2-2 | TRBD2 | TRBV4-3 | .
CASSLLSGAAYGYTF | TGTGCCAGCAGCTTGTTGTCAGGGGCAGCCTATGGCTACACCTTC | TRBJ1-2 | . | TRBV5-6 | .
CASSLAGDSYNEQFF | TGTGCCAGCAGCTTGGCTGGCGACTCCTACAATGAGCAGTTCTTC | TRBJ2-1 | . | TRBV5-4 | .
CASSLFSGNSNQPQHF | TGTGCCAGCAGTTTATTCTCGGGAAATAGCAATCAGCCCCAGCATTTT | TRBJ1-5 | . | TRBV27 | .
CASSQRGYEQFF | TGTGCCAGCAGCCAGAGGGGTTATGAGCAGTTCTTC | TRBJ2-1 | . | TRBV3-1 | .
CASSPSGLANEQFF | TGTGCCAGCAGTCCCTCGGGACTAGCCAATGAGCAGTTCTTC | TRBJ2-1 | TRBD2 | TRBV6-5 | .